The rows below give T cell receptor beta chains drawn from one sample of a study of blood T cells in healthy people across ages. MiXCR was run by TCRdb on the 5' RACE reads, yielding one entry per CDR3 protein. The table includes 700,000 to 950,000 distinct CDR3 sequences, 58% detected once. Specimen: blood. The receptors shown here come from a man aged 30-40 years in good health. Both conserved end residues are trimmed from each CDR3. A D gene is named only where the DNA matches it firmly.

>TRBJ1-5|TRBV7-2|NA
ASSPYNSNQPQH
>TRBJ2-7|TRBV10-3|NA
AISESRGLNNEQY
>TRBJ2-3|TRBV7-6|TRBD2
ASSLSSSGVGTDTQY
>NA|TRBV6-2/TRBV6-3|NA
ASREKGYEQY
>TRBJ2-4|TRBV3-1|NA
ASSQGRGNKNIQY
>TRBJ2-6|TRBV11-2|NA
ASSLVGGPANVLT
>TRBJ2-1|TRBV27|TRBD2
ASSLRASGVSYNEQF
>TRBJ1-2|TRBV3-1|NA
ASSPFTNYGYT
>TRBJ2-4|TRBV21-1|NA
ASSEVRQGVNKNIQY
>TRBJ2-7|TRBV4-2|TRBD2
ASSQGPPREPGSYEQY
>TRBJ2-6|TRBV7-2|NA
ASSSDPAGANVLT
>TRBJ2-3|TRBV7-2|NA
ASSSDRFTDTQY
>TRBJ2-7|TRBV7-2|TRBD1
ASSLAYYGTGAYEQY
>TRBJ2-7|TRBV12-3/TRBV12-4|TRBD2
ASKIAGKSYEQY
>TRBJ2-3|TRBV7-2|TRBD2
ASSLVGGGGTDTQY
>TRBJ2-3|TRBV27|TRBD2
ASSAYQGGSNTDTQY
>TRBJ2-5|TRBV6-5|TRBD2
ASSSLAGGEETQY
>TRBJ2-3|TRBV29-1|TRBD2
SVELAGAGSRTDTQY